This T cell receptor (beta chain) was identified during a study of T-cell memory formation after mild COVID-19. About the study: TCR clusters were mostly donor specific. Broader study findings: Chiefly within CM and EM were the contracting CD4+ clones; CD8+ ones were within EMRA.

TCRdb ran MiXCR on the 5' RACE reads and lists one entry per CDR3 protein. The table shows about 560,000 distinct CDR3 sequences, with roughly a sixth occurring only once. This CDR3 is 14 amino acids long. J was trimmed by 4 bases and V by 5 bases; bases with no gene match: 8. Per germline, CDR1 SEHNR and CDR2 FQNEAQ (reference sequence). There are a few counts of this clonotype. Its antigen is undetermined. The specimen was PBMCs or a T cell subset sorted from them (not recorded which). V usage is TRBV7-9 and J usage is TRBJ2-7; 7 nucleotides align to TRBD1. The receptor was derived from an adult woman who had mild COVID-19 (a few samples of this study predate the infection). Cell type and time point are not known. This CDR3 is CASSPRTGRYEQYF. CDR3 nucleotides: TGTGCCAGCAGCCCCCGGACAGGAAGATACGAGCAGTACTTC.